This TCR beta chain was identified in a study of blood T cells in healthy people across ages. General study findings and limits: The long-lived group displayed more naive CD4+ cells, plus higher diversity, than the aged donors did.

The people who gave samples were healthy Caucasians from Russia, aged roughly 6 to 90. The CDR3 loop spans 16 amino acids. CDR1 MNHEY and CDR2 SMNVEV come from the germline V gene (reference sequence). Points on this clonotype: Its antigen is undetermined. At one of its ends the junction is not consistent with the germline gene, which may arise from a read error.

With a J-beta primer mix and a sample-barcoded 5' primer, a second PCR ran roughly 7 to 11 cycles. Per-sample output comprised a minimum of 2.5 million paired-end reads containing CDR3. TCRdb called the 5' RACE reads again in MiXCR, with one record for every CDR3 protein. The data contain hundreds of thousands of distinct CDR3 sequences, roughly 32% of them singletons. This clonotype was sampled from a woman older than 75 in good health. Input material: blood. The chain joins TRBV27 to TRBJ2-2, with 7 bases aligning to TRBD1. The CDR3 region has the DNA TGTGCCAGCAAGCAAACCGGGACAGCTATGTCCGGGGAGCGGTTTTTT. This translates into CASKQTGTAMSGERFF.